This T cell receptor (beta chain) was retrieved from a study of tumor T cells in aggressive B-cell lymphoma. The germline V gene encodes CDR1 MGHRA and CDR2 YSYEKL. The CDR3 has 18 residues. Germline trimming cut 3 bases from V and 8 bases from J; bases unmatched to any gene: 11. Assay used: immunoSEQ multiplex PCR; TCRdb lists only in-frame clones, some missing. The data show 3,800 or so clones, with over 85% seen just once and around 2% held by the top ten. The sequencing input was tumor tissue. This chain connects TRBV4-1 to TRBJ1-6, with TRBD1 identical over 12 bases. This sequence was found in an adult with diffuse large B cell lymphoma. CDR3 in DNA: TGCGCCAGCAGCCAGACGGGGGACAGGGGGCTGTCGGATTCACCCCTCCACTTT. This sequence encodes CASSQTGDRGLSDSPLHF.